The source of this TCR beta chain is a study of shared clonotypes between healthy human individuals. General study findings and limits: The small donor group covered limited genetic and exposure diversity.

This clone was recorded many times. Its antigen is not identified. Nashville, Tennessee was home to all donors, who were Caucasian adults. This CDR3 is built from 12 residues. CDR1 and CDR2 from the germline V gene are MNHEY and SMNVEV (reference sequence). V was clipped by 2 bases and J by 7 bases, with 6 bases between them. For unsorted PBMC, 300 ng DNA per replicate equaled tens of thousands of T cell genomes. Here immunoSEQ multiplex PCR was the method, and the copy in TCRdb shows in-frame clones only, minus some. The sample contains roughly 500,000 clones, 60% to 85% of which appear only once. Material: PBMCs. The TCR originated in a woman between 40 and 55 years old in good health. Some clones in this sample may be carry-over from other donors' samples. This rearrangement joins TRBV27 to TRBJ2-1; D not resolved. CDR3: CASSLGGNEQFF. CDR3 nucleotide sequence: TGTGCCAGCAGTTTAGGTGGGAATGAGCAGTTCTTC.